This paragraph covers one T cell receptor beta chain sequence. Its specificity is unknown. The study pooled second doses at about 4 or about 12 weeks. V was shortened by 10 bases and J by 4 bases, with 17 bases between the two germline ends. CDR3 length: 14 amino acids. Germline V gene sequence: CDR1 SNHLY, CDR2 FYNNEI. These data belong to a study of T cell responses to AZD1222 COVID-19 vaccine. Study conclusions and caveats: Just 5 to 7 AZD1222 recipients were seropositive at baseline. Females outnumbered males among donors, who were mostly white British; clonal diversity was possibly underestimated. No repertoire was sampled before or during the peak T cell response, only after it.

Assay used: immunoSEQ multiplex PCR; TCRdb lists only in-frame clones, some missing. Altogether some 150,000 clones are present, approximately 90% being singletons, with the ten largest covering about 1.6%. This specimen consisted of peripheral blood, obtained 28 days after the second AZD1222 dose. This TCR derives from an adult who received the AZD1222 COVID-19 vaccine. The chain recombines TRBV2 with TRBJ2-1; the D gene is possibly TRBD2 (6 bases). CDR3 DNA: TGTGCCACGGCCGGGACTTGGCGTTACAATGAGCAGTTCTTC. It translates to CATAGTWRYNEQFF.